These T cell receptor beta chains were read from a single sample in a study of blood T cell repertoires in COVID-19. Measured with immunoSEQ multiplex PCR; TCRdb has only the in-frame clones, and not every one. The sample carries about 76,000 clones, about 69% recorded once. Sequencing was done on a sample of peripheral blood. Every receptor here comes from a man aged 65 to 79 with acute or convalescent COVID-19. The CDR3 runs from the conserved cysteine through the conserved F or W. A D gene is named only where the DNA matches it firmly. Where a row states a size, it is once, few, many or the class of an expanded clone; other rows omit it.

V gene	CDR3 length	clone size	D gene	J gene	CDR3 DNA	CDR3 protein
TRBV10-3	13	.	.	TRBJ1-1	TGTGCCATCAAGGCAGGGCTGAACACTGAAGCTTTCTTT	CAIKAGLNTEAFF
TRBV6-1	12	.	.	TRBJ1-2	TGTGCCAGCAGTGACAGGGTCTCTGGCTACACCTTC	CASSDRVSGYTF
TRBV6-5	14	.	TRBD2	TRBJ2-7	TGTGCCAGCAGTTACTCACGGGGGGCCTACGAGCAGTACTTC	CASSYSRGAYEQYF
TRBV7-9	16	.	.	TRBJ2-7	TGTGCCAGCAGCCCGGACTCCGGGACACTCTCCTACGAGCAGTACTTC	CASSPDSGTLSYEQYF
TRBV11-3	14	.	TRBD2	TRBJ2-1	TGTGCCAGCAGCTCAGGACTAGCGTACAATGAGCAGTTCTTC	CASSSGLAYNEQFF
TRBV2	13	.	TRBD1	TRBJ2-1	TGTGCCAGCACCACAGGGGGCCGCGATGAGCAGTTCTTC	CASTTGGRDEQFF
TRBV6-5	13	.	TRBD1	TRBJ2-7	TGTGCCAGCAGCCCGGGACAGGTTTACGAGCAGTACTTC	CASSPGQVYEQYF
TRBV14	17	.	TRBD2	TRBJ2-7	TGTGCCAGCAGCCAAGCCCCCCCACTAGCGGTCTCCTACGAGCAGTACTTC	CASSQAPPLAVSYEQYF
TRBV27	18	.	TRBD1	TRBJ2-2	TGTGCCAGCAGTTTCCAACTCCGGGACAGGGGGCACACCGGGGAGCTGTTTTTT	CASSFQLRDRGHTGELFF
TRBV15	15	.	TRBD1	TRBJ1-1	TGTGCCACCAGCAGAGACAGGGGGCTGGTGACTGAAGCTTTCTTT	CATSRDRGLVTEAFF
TRBV2	15	.	TRBD2	TRBJ2-3	TGTGCCAGCAGTGGTCTAGCGGGTATCACAGATACGCAGTATTTT	CASSGLAGITDTQYF
TRBV3-1/TRBV3-2	15	few	TRBD1	TRBJ2-2	TGTGCCAGCAGCTGGGACAGTTTAGGCTCCGGGGAGCTGTTTTTT	CASSWDSLGSGELFF
TRBV4-2	14	.	.	TRBJ2-1	TGTGCCAGCACTACAGGGACCTCCTACAATGAGCAGTTCTTC	CASTTGTSYNEQFF
TRBV19	16	.	.	TRBJ2-2	TGTGCCAGTACCTATGGACGGACTGGGCGCACCGGGGAGCTGTTTTTT	CASTYGRTGRTGELFF
TRBV11-2	16	once	TRBD2	TRBJ2-7	TGTGCCAGCAGCTTAGTCTCTACTAGCGGGAGAAACGAGCAGTACTTC	CASSLVSTSGRNEQYF
TRBV7-9	13	.	.	TRBJ2-3	TGTGCCAGCTCGCGCAGGGTTGAAGATACGCAGTATTTT	CASSRRVEDTQYF
TRBV6-6	15	few	.	TRBJ1-1	TGTGCCAGCAGGCCCGGACTGGGAATGAACACTGAAGCTTTCTTT	CASRPGLGMNTEAFF
TRBV5-4	16	.	TRBD1	TRBJ2-7	TGTGCCAGCAGTCCCGGGACAGGGCCAAGCTCCTACGAGCAGTACTTC	CASSPGTGPSSYEQYF
TRBV25-1	15	.	.	TRBJ2-3	TGTGCCAGCAGTGAATATACTAGGAGCACAGATACGCAGTATTTT	CASSEYTRSTDTQYF
TRBV28	12	.	.	TRBJ1-1	TGTGCCAGCAGACAGGACAACTCTGAAGCTTTCTTT	CASRQDNSEAFF
TRBV10-3	16	.	.	TRBJ2-6	TGTGCCCTAGGGGGGGGCGCCAACTCTGGGGCCAACGTCCTGACTTTC	CALGGGANSGANVLTF
TRBV9	16	.	TRBD1	TRBJ1-3	TGTGCCAGCAGCGTATCCGGACAGGGAGGTGGAAACACCATATATTTT	CASSVSGQGGGNTIYF
TRBV19	14	few	.	TRBJ1-2	TGTGCCACTGTGGACAGACAACTTAACTATGGCTACACCTTC	CATVDRQLNYGYTF
TRBV7-3	14	few	.	TRBJ1-1	TGTGCCAGCAGCTCAGCGGCAGCGAACACTGAAGCTTTCTTT	CASSSAAANTEAFF
TRBV18	13	.	.	TRBJ1-3	TGTGCCAGCGCCGGGGAAATCTCCAACACCATATATTTT	CASAGEISNTIYF
TRBV21-1	14	.	.	TRBJ2-3	TGTGCCAGCAGCAATAGAGGCAACACAGATACGCAGTATTTT	CASSNRGNTDTQYF
TRBV5-6	15	.	.	TRBJ2-7	TGTGCCAGCAGCTGGTACGACAGGACCCACTACGAGCAGTACTTC	CASSWYDRTHYEQYF
TRBV7-9	15	.	TRBD2	TRBJ2-7	TGTGCCAGCAGCGCCTCTAGCGGGGAAACCTACGAGCAGTACTTC	CASSASSGETYEQYF
TRBV4-3	16	.	.	TRBJ1-2	TGCGCCAGCAGCCAAGATGAGCGGGGGGGCAGCTATGGCTACACCTTC	CASSQDERGGSYGYTF
TRBV7-6	16	once	TRBD1	TRBJ1-3	TGTGCCAGCAGCCCGGGACAGGGTTTCTCTGGAAACACCATATATTTT	CASSPGQGFSGNTIYF
TRBV5-1	15	.	.	TRBJ1-5	TGCGCCAGCAGCTTGGCCGGGGATAGCAATCAGCCCCAGCATTTT	CASSLAGDSNQPQHF
TRBV24-1	13	once	.	TRBJ2-2	TGTGCCACCACGGGACAGAACACCGGGGAGCTGTTTTTT	CATTGQNTGELFF
TRBV5-1	15	.	TRBD1	TRBJ1-1	TGCGCCAGCAGACCTCCGGGGACAGGGGGCACTGAAGCTTTCTTT	CASRPPGTGGTEAFF
TRBV6-6	15	.	TRBD1	TRBJ1-5	TGTGCCAGCAGTTACGGGACAGGAAGCAATCAGCCCCAGCATTTT	CASSYGTGSNQPQHF
TRBV4-3	13	.	.	TRBJ2-7	TGCGCCAGCAGCCAAGGCGTCTCCTACGAGCAGTACTTC	CASSQGVSYEQYF
TRBV4-1	15	.	.	TRBJ1-1	TGCGCCAGCAGCCAACCTGGACAGCCAAGCCAGGACGCTTTCTTT	CASSQPGQPSQDAFF
TRBV29-1	13	.	.	TRBJ1-2	TGCAGCGTCAGCAAGCCGGACAGCCATGGCTACACCTTC	CSVSKPDSHGYTF
TRBV27	16	.	.	TRBJ2-6	TGTGCCAGCAGTTCGACAGGCTCCACTGGGGCCAACGTCCTGACTTTC	CASSSTGSTGANVLTF
TRBV15	21	.	.	TRBJ2-5	TGTGCCACCAGCAGACCCGTGGGGGACACCAAGATTTGGGGACCCCAAGAGACCCAGTACTTC	CATSRPVGDTKIWGPQETQYF
TRBV12-3/TRBV12-4	13	once	.	TRBJ1-1	TGTGCCAGCAGGATAACAGGGAACACTGAAGCTTTCTTT	CASRITGNTEAFF
TRBV5-8	13	.	TRBD1	TRBJ2-5	TGTGCCAGCAGCTTGGTACAGGGGTTTACCCAGTACTTC	CASSLVQGFTQYF
TRBV10-2	14	.	TRBD2	TRBJ2-1	TGCGCCAGCCTACTAGCGGGAGCCCCCAATGAGCAGTTCTTC	CASLLAGAPNEQFF
TRBV20-1	11	.	.	TRBJ1-1	TGCAGTGCTGAGGATAACACTGAAGCTTTCTTT	CSAEDNTEAFF
TRBV28	12	.	.	TRBJ1-4	TGTGCCAGCAGGCCCGGAGGGGAAAAACTGTTTTTT	CASRPGGEKLFF
TRBV3-1/TRBV3-2	14	.	.	TRBJ1-1	TGTGCCAGCAGCCCGGACACGTTGAACACTGAAGCTTTCTTT	CASSPDTLNTEAFF
TRBV28	16	few	TRBD2	TRBJ2-5	TGTGCCAGCAGCCCCGGACTAGCGGGAGTCCGGGAGACCCAGTACTTC	CASSPGLAGVRETQYF
TRBV5-1	17	.	TRBD2	TRBJ2-7	TGCGCCAGCAGCCGGACTAGCGGGAGCCTGAGCTCCTACGAGCAGTACTTC	CASSRTSGSLSSYEQYF
TRBV28	13	.	TRBD1	TRBJ2-7	TGTGCCAGCAGGGTCGGGACAGCCTACGAGCAGTACTTC	CASRVGTAYEQYF
TRBV23-1	17	.	TRBD1	TRBJ2-1	TGCGCCAGCACCCCCCCACTTGACAGGGGGCTTTTCGATGAGCAGTTCTTC	CASTPPLDRGLFDEQFF
TRBV19	13	many	.	TRBJ1-1	TGTGCCAGTAGTATAGGGGCGAACACTGAAGCTTTCTTT	CASSIGANTEAFF
TRBV6-5	15	.	.	TRBJ2-2	TGTGCCAGCAGTTTCAGGGGCCCGAACACCGGGGAGCTGTTTTTT	CASSFRGPNTGELFF
TRBV28	13	.	.	TRBJ1-5	TGTGCCAGTCTTTGGGATCTCAGGGGTCCCCCGCATTTT	CASLWDLRGPPHF
TRBV5-1	15	.	.	TRBJ2-7	TGCGCCAGCAGCTTGGCCGAATCGATGACACGCGAGCAGTACTTC	CASSLAESMTREQYF